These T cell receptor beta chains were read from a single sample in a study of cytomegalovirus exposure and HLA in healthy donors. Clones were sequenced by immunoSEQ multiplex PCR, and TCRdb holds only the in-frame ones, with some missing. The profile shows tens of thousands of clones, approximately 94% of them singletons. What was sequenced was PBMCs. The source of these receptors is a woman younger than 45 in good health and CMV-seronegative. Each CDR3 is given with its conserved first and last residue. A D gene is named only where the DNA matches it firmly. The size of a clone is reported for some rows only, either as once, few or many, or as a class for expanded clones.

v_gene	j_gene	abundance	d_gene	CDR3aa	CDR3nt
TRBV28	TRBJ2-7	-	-	CASSNQGLADNSYEQYF	TGTGCCAGCAGCAACCAGGGACTTGCGGATAACTCCTACGAGCAGTACTTC
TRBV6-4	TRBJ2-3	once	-	CATSGTPEGTQYF	TGTGCCACCTCCGGGACTCCAGAGGGTACGCAGTATTTT
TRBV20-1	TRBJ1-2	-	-	CSATVNYGYTF	TGCAGTGCGACAGTGAACTATGGCTACACCTTC
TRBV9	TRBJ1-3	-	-	CASSVALGASGNTIYF	TGTGCCAGCAGCGTAGCTCTGGGGGCCTCTGGAAACACCATATATTTT
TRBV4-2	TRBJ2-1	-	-	CASSQGLGTSSSYNEQFF	TGTGCCAGCAGCCAAGGATTGGGGACTTCCAGCTCCTACAATGAGCAGTTCTTC
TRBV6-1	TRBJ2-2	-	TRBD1	CASTQDRANTGELFF	TGTGCCAGCACCCAGGACAGGGCGAACACCGGGGAGCTGTTTTTT
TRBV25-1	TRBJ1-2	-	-	CASSTLDNTFYGYTF	TGTGCCAGCAGTACATTGGACAATACTTTCTATGGCTACACCTTC
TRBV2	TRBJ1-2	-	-	CASSDRGSSGYTF	TGTGCCAGCAGTGACAGGGGTTCAAGTGGCTACACCTTC
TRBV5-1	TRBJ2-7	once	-	CARSFPGGGGEQYF	TGCGCCCGCAGCTTCCCGGGGGGCGGGGGCGAGCAGTACTTC
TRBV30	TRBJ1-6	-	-	CAWRPRGGPLHF	TGTGCCTGGCGACCCCGCGGGGGACCCCTCCACTTT
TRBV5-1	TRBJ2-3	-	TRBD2	CASSFLSGGATDTQYF	TGCGCCAGCAGCTTTCTCAGCGGGGGGGCGACAGATACGCAGTATTTT
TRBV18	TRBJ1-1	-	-	CASSQFGDGAFF	TGTGCCAGCTCCCAGTTCGGGGATGGAGCTTTCTTT
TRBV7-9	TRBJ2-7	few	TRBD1	CASSSQGARYEQYF	TGTGCCAGCAGCTCTCAGGGGGCTCGGTACGAGCAGTACTTC
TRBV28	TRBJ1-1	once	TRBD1	CASSLLFQGENTEAFF	TGTGCCAGCAGTTTACTGTTCCAGGGGGAGAACACTGAAGCTTTCTTT
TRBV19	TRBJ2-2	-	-	CASRTRALNTGELFF	TGTGCCAGTAGGACTAGAGCGCTGAACACCGGGGAGCTGTTTTTT
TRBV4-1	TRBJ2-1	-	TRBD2	CASSQEGSGIYNEQFF	TGCGCCAGCAGCCAAGAGGGTAGCGGGATCTACAATGAGCAGTTCTTC
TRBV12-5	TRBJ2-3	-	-	CASGLGILADSTDTQYF	TGTGCTAGTGGTTTAGGTATACTAGCAGATAGCACAGATACGCAGTATTTT
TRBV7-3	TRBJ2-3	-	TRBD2	CASSRPGTSGSTDTQYF	TGTGCCAGCAGTCGCCCTGGGACTAGCGGGAGCACAGATACGCAGTATTTT
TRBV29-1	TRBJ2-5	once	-	CSVGHPLVQETQYF	TGCAGCGTGGGACACCCTCTTGTCCAAGAGACCCAGTACTTC
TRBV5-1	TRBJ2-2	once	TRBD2	CASSLGSGVNTGELFF	TGCGCCAGCAGCTTGGGAAGCGGGGTAAACACCGGGGAGCTGTTTTTT
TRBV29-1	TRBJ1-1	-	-	CSVAIELNTEAFF	TGCAGCGTGGCAATTGAACTGAACACTGAAGCTTTCTTT
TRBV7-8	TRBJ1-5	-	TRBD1	CASRKGGEQPQHF	TGTGCCAGCAGAAAAGGGGGCGAACAGCCCCAGCATTTT
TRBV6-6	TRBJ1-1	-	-	CASSYSGGMTEAFF	TGTGCCAGCAGTTACTCGGGGGGGATGACTGAAGCTTTCTTT
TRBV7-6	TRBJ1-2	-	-	CASSPTGGPYGYTF	TGTGCCAGCAGCCCTACCGGCGGTCCCTATGGCTACACCTTC
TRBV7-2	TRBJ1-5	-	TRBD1	CASSLVVGTVNQPQHF	TGTGCCAGCAGCTTAGTGGTGGGGACAGTCAATCAGCCCCAGCATTTT
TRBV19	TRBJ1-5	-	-	CASTSRSQIGNQPQHF	TGTGCCAGTACCTCCAGGTCGCAGATCGGCAATCAGCCCCAGCATTTT
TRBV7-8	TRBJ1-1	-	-	CASSTGGGRVRNTEAFF	TGTGCCAGCAGTACGGGAGGGGGGCGCGTCCGGAACACTGAAGCTTTCTTT
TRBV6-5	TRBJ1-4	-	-	CASSYGSPANEKLFF	TGTGCCAGCAGTTACGGGAGTCCCGCTAATGAAAAACTGTTTTTT
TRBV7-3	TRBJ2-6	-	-	CASSLVPGADSGANVLTF	TGTGCCAGCAGCTTAGTGCCAGGGGCCGACTCTGGGGCCAACGTCCTGACTTTC
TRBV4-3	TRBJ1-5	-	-	CASSRTRNSNQPQHF	TGCGCCAGCAGCCGGACAAGGAATAGCAATCAGCCCCAGCATTTT